This record concerns one T cell receptor beta chain sequence. Its antigen remains unidentified. This sample is part of a study of siplizumab effects on memory and regulatory T cells. Study observations and caveats: In unstimulated cells, naive T cells appeared more diverse than memory T cells and seemed major alloresponse contributors. On average, less than 75% of mappable alloreactive CD4+ clones were Treg-derived under siplizumab, against 26.9% in controls.

Clones were sequenced by immunoSEQ multiplex PCR, and TCRdb holds only the in-frame ones, with some missing. The data contain approximately 110,000 clones, just over 90% of them seen just once; the ten biggest clones take up about 0.34%. CDR1 and CDR2 from the germline V gene are SGHRS and YFSETQ. There are 13 residues in the CDR3. The germline V and J ends were trimmed by 5 bases and 1 base, with 9 bases remaining between them. The chain recombines TRBV5-1 with TRBJ2-5, with D hard to call. The receptor was derived from a human donor in good health. The specimen sequenced was CD4+ T cells sorted from blood. The chain's CDR3 is CASSSESQETQYF. In nucleotides, the CDR3 is TGCGCCAGCAGTTCAGAATCCCAAGAGACCCAGTACTTC.